Listed here are 30 T cell receptor beta chains from one sample, sequenced in a study of T cell clonality in common variable immunodeficiency. Using immunoSEQ multiplex PCR, the repertoire was profiled, and TCRdb retains in-frame clones only, with some absent. Altogether tens of thousands of clones were found in the sample, and no singletons occur. The source material was peripheral blood mononuclear cells. Receptors originate from a person aged 18-69 years in good health.

In the case of this clone: The missing CDR3 end, 3 residues past where the read stops, is filled in from the germline J gene. This chain joins TRBV11-3 and TRBJ2-7; no reliable D call. Deletions cut 4 bases from V and 0 bases from J, with 10 bases between. The CDR3 contains 14 residues. CDR1 SGHNT and CDR2 YENEEA come from the germline V gene. This chain's CDR3 is CASSSSFNSYEQYF. The part of the CDR3 DNA that was read is TGTGCCAGCAGCTCCTCCTTTAACTCCTACGAG.

This clone was observed at least ten times. The CDR3 end lies 3 residues beyond the end of the read and is filled in from the germline J gene. This chain joins TRBV9 and TRBJ2-7, with TRBD2 matching over 13 bases. Germline V gene lookup returns CDR1 SGDLS and CDR2 YYNGEE. V shed 4 bases and J 2 bases; nucleotides not matched to a gene: 9. The CDR3 has 17 residues. The CDR3 loop reads CASSPLGLAGRAYEQYF. CDR3 DNA, as far as it was read: TGTGCCAGCAGCCCCCTGGGACTAGCGGGGAGAGCCTACGAG. Full variable domain (rest looked up from reference TRBV9 and TRBJ2-7): DSGVTQTPKHLITATGQRVTLRCSPRSGDLSVYWYQQSLDQGLQFLIQYYNGEERAKGNILERFSAQQFPDLHSELNLSSLELGDSALYFCASSPLGLAGRAYEQYFGPGTRLTVT.

This clone was seen many times. From the germline J gene comes the end of the CDR3, since the read stops 3 residues before it. The chain combines TRBV19 with TRBJ2-3, with 12 bases fitting TRBD2. V lost 2 bases to trimming and J lost 4 bases; unmatched junction nucleotides: 4. CDR3 length equals 16 residues. Germline V CDR1 and CDR2: LNHDA, SQIVND (reference sequence). CDR3 sequence: CASSIIPSGGADTQYF. CDR3 DNA (partial): TGTGCCAGTAGTATAATCCCTAGCGGGGGGGCAGATACG.

This clone was detected a few times. The read comes to an end 3 residues before the CDR3 does, leaving the germline J gene to fill in the end. The chain combines TRBV5-1 with TRBJ2-3, with TRBD2 as a possible D gene (5 bases). The V gene's germline CDR1 is SGHRS and CDR2 YFSETQ. The CDR3 consists of 15 residues. V shed 4 bases and J shed 1 base, with 13 bases lying between them. The CDR3 sequence is CASSPGVWGTDTQYF. The covered CDR3 bases are TGCGCCAGCAGCCCCGGGGTGTGGGGCACAGATACG. The full variable domain, its missing parts supplied by reference TRBV5-1 and TRBJ2-3, is KAGVTQTPRYLIKTRGQQVTLSCSPISGHRSVSWYQQTPGQGLQFLFEYFSETQRNKGNFPGRFSGRQFSNSRSEMNVSTLELGDSALYLCASSPGVWGTDTQYFGPGTRLTVL.

This clone was seen a handful of times. The CDR3 is cut off 3 residues early in the read; its end comes from the germline J gene. The chain combines TRBV7-9 with TRBJ1-1; the D gene is possibly TRBD1 (6 bases). Trimming took 5 bases from V and 1 from J, leaving 11 bases between them. This CDR3 contains 14 residues. Germline CDR1 SEHNR, CDR2 FQNEAQ (reference sequence). The CDR3 DNA, read in part, is TGTGCCAGCAGCGGCCTGGGACAGAACACTGAA. Protein product: CASSGLGQNTE. The CDR3 as a whole reads CASSGLGQNTEAFF.

About this clone itself: With the read ending 3 residues before the CDR3 end, the germline J gene is used to fill in that end. V and J are TRBV7-8 and TRBJ2-2; 11 nucleotides agree with TRBD2. This CDR3 has 16 amino acids. The J segment lost 8 bases and the V segment lost 1 base, leaving 6 bases of the junction unmatched. Germline V CDR1 and CDR2: SGHVS, FQNEAQ. CDR3: CASSLEGTSGSGELFF. Partial CDR3 DNA: TGTGCCAGCAGCTTAGAGGGGACTAGCGGTAGTGGGGAG.

This clone was observed many times. Sequencing ends 3 residues short of the CDR3 end; the germline J gene provides the rest. The rearrangement uses TRBV7-9 and TRBJ1-2, with D possibly being TRBD1 (5 bases). The CDR3 spans 13 residues. The V and J ends lost 1 base and 3 bases respectively, with 6 bases between them. Germline CDR1 SEHNR, CDR2 FQNEAQ (reference sequence). The sequenced part of the CDR3 DNA is TGTGCCAGCAGCTTAGTACAGGACTATGGC. Its protein product is CASSLVQDYG. The CDR3 reads in full as CASSLVQDYGYTF.

The sample holds many counts of this clone. CDR3 bases read: TGTGCCAGTAGTCAGGACAGGGGGAATGGC. Amino acids: CASSQDRGNG. The whole CDR3 protein is CASSQDRGNGYTF. The chain uses TRBV19 and TRBJ1-2; TRBD1 agrees at 10 bases. The CDR3 end falls 3 residues outside the read, so it is completed with the germline J gene. The germline V gene has CDR1 LNHDA and CDR2 SQIVND (reference sequence). The CDR3 is made up of 13 amino acids. V shed 5 bases, J shed 6 bases, and the junction held 3 bases outside the gene matches.

This clone was seen repeatedly, ten times or more. The read ends 3 residues before the CDR3 terminus; that terminus is restored from the germline J gene. V and J are TRBV30 and TRBJ2-7; D remains ambiguous. Germline V gives CDR1 GTSNPN, CDR2 SVGIG (reference sequence). Trimming left V 0 bases short and J 3 bases short, with 3 bases between. CDR3 size: 11 residues. CDR3 amino acids: CAWSVRYEQYF. The covered CDR3 bases are TGTGCCTGGAGTGTCCGCTACGAG. Supplemented by reference TRBV30 and TRBJ2-7, the full variable domain reads SQTIHQWPATLVQPVGSPLSLECTVEGTSNPNLYWYRQAAGRGLQLLFYSVGIGQISSEVPQNLSASRPQDRQFILSSKKLLLSDSGFYLCAWSVRYEQYFGPGTRLTVT.

This clone was seen a handful of times. Read coverage stops 3 residues before the CDR3 terminus; the germline J gene supplies the remainder. V and J are TRBV10-2 and TRBJ2-1; possible D gene TRBD2, 6 bases. Trimming pared 2 bases from V and 4 bases from J, leaving 9 bases between. Germline lookup yields CDR1 WSHSY and CDR2 SAAADI. The CDR3 has 14 residues. The CDR3 protein is CASSEGGNYNEQFF. CDR3 bases read: TGCGCCAGCAGTGAGGGCGGGAATTACAATGAG.

This clone was counted many times. The read halts 3 residues ahead of the CDR3 end, with the missing end drawn from the germline J gene. The chain has TRBV2 and TRBJ1-1; 8 nucleotides agree with TRBD1. CDR3 length equals 15 residues. Germline CDR1 reads SNHLY; CDR2 reads FYNNEI. V lost 10 bases, J lost 4 bases, and 14 bases stayed unmatched. The part of the CDR3 DNA that was read is TGTGCCACCTCGCTGCAGGGGGCTGGCGTCACTGAA. Translated, it gives CATSLQGAGVTE. The CDR3 as a whole reads CATSLQGAGVTEAFF.

This clone was observed at least ten times. The read halts 3 residues ahead of the CDR3 end, with the missing end drawn from the germline J gene. The chain couples TRBV14 to TRBJ1-1; TRBD1 might be the D (5 bases). The germline V and J ends were trimmed by 3 bases and 4 bases, with 9 bases remaining between them. Germline V lookup: CDR1 SGHDN, CDR2 FVKESK. The CDR3 has 13 amino acids. CDR3 DNA (partial): TGTGCCAGCAGCCACAGGGTAAGCACTGAA. This codes for CASSHRVSTE. The whole CDR3 sequence is CASSHRVSTEAFF.

This clone was detected ten times or more. The CDR3 extends 3 residues past the end of the read, so its final part is completed from the germline J gene. The chain combines TRBV28 with TRBJ2-7; the match to TRBD1 covers 12 bases. The germline CDR1 and CDR2 sequences are MDHEN and SYDVKM. The CDR3 loop spans 15 amino acids. The V segment lost 6 bases and the J segment 6 bases; nucleotides outside the gene matches: 9. Here the CDR3 reads CASRTPGQGAVEQYF. The covered CDR3 bases are TGTGCCAGCAGAACCCCGGGACAGGGGGCGGTCGAG.

The sample holds many counts of this clone. The read comes to an end 3 residues before the CDR3 does, leaving the germline J gene to fill in the end. The chain uses TRBV12-3 or TRBV12-4 and TRBJ1-4, with D perhaps matching TRBD1 (6 bases). V was clipped by 5 bases and J by 5 bases, with 12 bases between them. The CDR3 totals 14 residues. The covered CDR3 bases are TGTGCCAGCAGTAAGGACAGTAAAAATGAAAAA. This sequence encodes CASSKDSKNEK. The whole CDR3 reads CASSKDSKNEKLFF.

Many counts were recorded for this clone. The CDR3 extends 3 residues past the end of the read, so its final part is completed from the germline J gene. The chain has TRBV7-3 and TRBJ2-1; no clear D. The CDR3 has 13 amino acids. Deletions cut 4 bases from V and 5 bases from J, with 9 bases between. Germline CDR1 reads SGHTA; CDR2 reads FQGTGA. The CDR3 sequence is CASSSGYNNEQFF. The sequenced CDR3 bases are TGTGCCAGCAGCTCCGGTTATAACAATGAG.

This clone was seen ten or more times. The read ends 3 residues shy of where the CDR3 ends; the end is completed using the germline J gene. The J gene is TRBJ2-7, the V gene TRBV6-2 or TRBV6-3; 7 nucleotides match TRBD1. Germline V gives CDR1 MNHEY, CDR2 SVGEGT. Trimming cost V 6 bases and J 5 bases; bases outside gene matches: 7. The CDR3 has 13 residues. The part of the CDR3 DNA that was read is TGTGCCAGCAGCCGGACAGGCTTCCACGAG. Its protein is CASSRTGFHE. The CDR3 in its entirety is CASSRTGFHEQYF.

This clone was counted many times. The read terminates 3 residues before the CDR3 end, so the remaining end is supplied by the germline J gene. The J gene is TRBJ2-3, the V gene TRBV18; weak D call: TRBD1 (7 bases). Germline-derived CDR1 and CDR2 are KGHSH and LQKENI. V was trimmed by 6 bases and J by 4 bases, leaving 11 bases between them. The CDR3 loop spans 13 amino acids. CDR3 loop: CASSTGEADTQYF. The sequenced part of the CDR3 DNA is TGTGCCAGCTCCACAGGGGAGGCAGATACG.

Ten or more counts support this clone. The missing CDR3 end, 3 residues past where the read stops, is filled in from the germline J gene. The chain combines TRBV28 with TRBJ2-1; 8 nucleotides align to TRBD2. Germline CDR1 and CDR2: MDHEN and SYDVKM. The V gene end was trimmed by 7 bases and the J gene end by 4 bases; junction bases not matched to a gene: 12. This CDR3 has 16 amino acids. CDR3 sequence reads: CASTERLAGGYNEQFF. The sequenced part of the CDR3 DNA is TGTGCCAGCACCGAAAGGTTGGCGGGGGGTTACAATGAG.

The table lists this clone with a few counts. The read falls 3 residues short of the CDR3 end, and the missing part is taken from the germline J gene. The chain joins TRBV5-1 to TRBJ1-2, with a tentative D call TRBD1 (6 bases). Germline assignment: CDR1 SGHRS and CDR2 YFSETQ. The CDR3 consists of 17 residues. CDR3 DNA, as far as it was read: TGCGCCAGCAGCCAGAACCGAGTTAGGTCAGGGGCTTCGGGC. This translates into CASSQNRVRSGASG. The complete CDR3 reads CASSQNRVRSGASGYTF.

This clone was observed many times. The CDR3 end is not reached by the read, which stops 3 residues before it; the germline J gene fills it in. V usage is TRBV7-3 and J usage is TRBJ2-1; 11 bases are a match to TRBD2. With 5 bases clipped from V and 6 bases from J, the junction kept 6 bases outside the gene matches. The CDR3 is made up of 15 amino acids. Germline V CDR1 and CDR2: SGHTA, FQGTGA. CDR3 DNA (partial): TGTGCCAGCAGCGAGAGACTAGCGGGATTCAATGAG. It specifies CASSERLAGFNE. The whole CDR3 region reads CASSERLAGFNEQFF.

This clone was picked up many times. The read gets to within 3 residues of the CDR3 end, and the germline J gene fills in the rest. This chain joins TRBV20-1 and TRBJ1-6, with 7 bases that match TRBD1. Losses at the gene ends were 3 bases for V and 7 bases for J; bases not matched to a gene: 3. The CDR3 totals 13 residues. CDR1 is DFQATT and CDR2 is SNEGSKA in the germline V gene (reference sequence). CDR3 DNA (partial): TGCAGTGCTAGCGAGGGGGCGAATTCACCC. Its protein product is CSASEGANSP. In full, the CDR3 is CSASEGANSPLHF.

This clone was recorded at least ten times. Read sequence stops 3 residues before the CDR3 end, and the germline J gene provides the missing end. This sequence joins TRBV2 and TRBJ2-1, with 15 nucleotides matching TRBD2. The trim removed 7 bases at V and 8 bases at J, leaving 3 bases unmatched. This CDR3 comprises 14 residues. CDR1 SNHLY and CDR2 FYNNEI come from the germline V gene. The CDR3 sequence: CASIRTSGGDEQFF. The CDR3 bases that were read are TGTGCCAGCATCAGGACTAGCGGGGGGGATGAG.

This clone was detected ten times or more. The read halts 3 residues ahead of the CDR3 end, with the missing end drawn from the germline J gene. V and J are TRBV19 and TRBJ1-1; the D gene is possibly TRBD1 (6 bases). The CDR3 runs to 13 residues. Germline V gene lookup returns CDR1 LNHDA and CDR2 SQIVND (reference sequence). Trimming took off 6 bases at V and 3 bases at J, with 11 bases between the two ends. CDR3 DNA (partial): TGTGCCAGTAGATGGACAGAGCACACTGAA. Protein sequence: CASRWTEHTE. From start to end, the CDR3 is CASRWTEHTEAFF. Supplemented by reference TRBV19 and TRBJ1-1, the full variable domain reads DGGITQSPKYLFRKEGQNVTLSCEQNLNHDAMYWYRQDPGQGLRLIYYSQIVNDFQKGDIAEGYSVSREKKESFPLTVTSAQKNPTAFYLCASRWTEHTEAFFGQGTRLTVV.

The sample holds many counts of this clone. The read terminates 3 residues before the CDR3 end, so the remaining end is supplied by the germline J gene. V usage is TRBV7-8 and J usage is TRBJ2-2; D unresolved. CDR1 SGHVS and CDR2 FQNEAQ come from the germline V gene. The CDR3 is 15 amino acids. The V gene lost 6 bases and the J gene lost 2 bases, with 13 bases spanning the gap. The CDR3 loop reads CASSSRLTNTGELFF. The sequenced part of the CDR3 DNA is TGTGCCAGCAGTTCACGCCTAACCAACACCGGGGAG.

This clone was observed many times. The DNA ends 3 residues before the CDR3 does, and the rest of the CDR3 is filled in from the germline J gene. The J gene is TRBJ1-1, the V gene TRBV5-6, with D possibly matching TRBD1 (5 bases). This CDR3 contains 15 residues. Germline CDR1 SGHDT, CDR2 YYEEEE. The germline V and J ends were trimmed by 4 bases and 3 bases, with 16 bases remaining between them. The CDR3 DNA, read in part, is TGTGCCAGCAGCCTGCCAGGGTTTGCCGACACTGAA. It translates to CASSLPGFADTE. The entire CDR3 sequence reads CASSLPGFADTEAFF.

At least ten counts were recorded for this clone. The DNA ends 3 residues before the CDR3 does, and the rest of the CDR3 is filled in from the germline J gene. The chain combines TRBV7-9 with TRBJ1-2; 9 bases agree with TRBD1. Germline trimming cut 5 bases from V and 0 bases from J; bases unmatched to any gene: 4. The CDR3 has 15 amino acids. Germline V gene lookup returns CDR1 SEHNR and CDR2 FQNEAQ (reference sequence). The sequenced part of the CDR3 DNA is TGTGCCAGCAGCAGCCGACAGGGGGCTAACTATGGC. The encoded protein is CASSSRQGANYG. The CDR3 as a whole reads CASSSRQGANYGYTF.

In its sample, this clone was seen many times. The read finishes 3 residues shy of the CDR3 end, and the germline J gene is used to complete it. The chain carries TRBV19 and TRBJ1-2; 7 nucleotides agree with TRBD1. Germline CDR1 LNHDA, CDR2 SQIVND (reference sequence). This CDR3 spans 16 amino acids. V trimming: 5 bases; J trimming: 4 bases; junction bases outside the gene matches: 13. CDR3 bases read: TGTGCCAGTAGTCGAACCCGACAGGGCGGAGCCTATGGC. Protein product: CASSRTRQGGAYG. The whole CDR3 protein reads CASSRTRQGGAYGYTF.

This clone appeared many times. The CDR3 is cut off 3 residues early in the read; its end comes from the germline J gene. The chain employs TRBV7-8 and TRBJ1-1, with TRBD1 matching 10 bases. CDR3 length equals 16 residues. V trimming: 4 bases; J trimming: 5 bases; junction bases outside the gene matches: 10. From germline, CDR1 is SGHVS and CDR2 FQNEAQ. Here the CDR3 reads CASSSTGTGVRTEAFF. Partial CDR3 DNA: TGTGCCAGCAGCTCCACCGGGACAGGGGTGAGAACTGAA.

This clone was recorded many times. The read stops 3 residues short of the end of the CDR3; the missing end is completed from the germline J gene. J is TRBJ1-1 and V is TRBV29-1; TRBD1 matches at 9 bases. Germline values: CDR1 SQVTM, CDR2 ANQGSEA. V dropped 6 bases and J dropped 4; count of bases not matched to a gene: 9. The CDR3 spans 14 residues. The CDR3: CSVRNRGPGTEAFF. The part of the CDR3 DNA that was read is TGCAGCGTCCGAAACAGGGGGCCGGGCACTGAA.

This clone was observed a handful of times. The read gets to within 3 residues of the CDR3 end, and the germline J gene fills in the rest. J is TRBJ2-7 and V is TRBV18; maybe TRBD1 (7 bases). The CDR3 sequence is 15 residues long. The germline V gene has CDR1 KGHSH and CDR2 LQKENI. With 3 bases removed from V and 1 base from J, the gap between germline ends came to 13 bases. CDR3 loop: CASSPWQGGSYEQYF. Partial CDR3 DNA: TGTGCCAGCTCACCTTGGCAGGGGGGATCCTACGAG.